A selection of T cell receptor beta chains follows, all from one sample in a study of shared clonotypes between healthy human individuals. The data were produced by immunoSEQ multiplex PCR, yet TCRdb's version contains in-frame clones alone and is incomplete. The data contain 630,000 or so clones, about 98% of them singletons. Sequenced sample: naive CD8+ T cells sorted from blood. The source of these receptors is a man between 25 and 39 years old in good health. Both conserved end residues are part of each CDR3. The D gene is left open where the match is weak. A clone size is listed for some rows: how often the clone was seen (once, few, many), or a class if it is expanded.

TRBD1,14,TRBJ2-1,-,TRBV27,TGTGCCAGCAGTTTCGACAGGGAGTACAATGAGCAGTTCTTC,CASSFDREYNEQFF
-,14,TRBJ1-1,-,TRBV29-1,TGCAGCGTTGAATTGGCAGCCGGGGGCACTGAAGCTTTCTTT,CSVELAAGGTEAFF
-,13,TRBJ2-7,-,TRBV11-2,TGTGCCAGCTCCGGGACCAGCTCCTACGAGCAGTACTTC,CASSGTSSYEQYF
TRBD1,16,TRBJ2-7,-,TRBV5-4,TGTGCCAGCAGCTTGGCCGCCGGGACAGGGACCCTAGGGCAGTACTTC,CASSLAAGTGTLGQYF
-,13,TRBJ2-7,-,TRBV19,TGTGCCAGTAGTATGTATGGGGGATACGAGCAGTACTTC,CASSMYGGYEQYF
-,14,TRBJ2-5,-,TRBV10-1,TGCGCCAGCAGTGGGCGCGGGCCACAAGAGACCCAGTACTTC,CASSGRGPQETQYF
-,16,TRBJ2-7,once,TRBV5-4,TGTGCCAGCAGCTTGTTCCCGGGCGAGAGGGCCTACGAGCAGTACTTC,CASSLFPGERAYEQYF
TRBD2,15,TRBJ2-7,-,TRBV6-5,TGTGCCAGCAGTCCAACTAGCGGGGCCTCCTACGAGCAGTACTTC,CASSPTSGASYEQYF
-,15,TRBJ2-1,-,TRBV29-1,TGCAGCGTCGTTAGCGGATCAAGCTCCTACAATGAGCAGTTCTTC,CSVVSGSSSYNEQFF
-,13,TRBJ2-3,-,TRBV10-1,TGCGCCAGCAGCGACCTAGGAACAGATACGCAGTATTTT,CASSDLGTDTQYF
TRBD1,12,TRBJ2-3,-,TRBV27,TGTGCCAGCAGTTCTTCCGGGACAGGGCTTCATTTT,CASSSSGTGLHF
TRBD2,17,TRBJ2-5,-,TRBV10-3,TGTGCCATCAGTGAGGAGGAGCGGGGAACTCCCCAAGAGACCCAGTACTTC,CAISEEERGTPQETQYF
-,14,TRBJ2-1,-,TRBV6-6,TGTGCCAGCAGTTACTCGATCGGGGGCAATGAGCAGTTCTTC,CASSYSIGGNEQFF
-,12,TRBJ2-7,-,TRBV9,TGTGCCAGCAGTCAAGACACTTACGAGCAGTACTTC,CASSQDTYEQYF
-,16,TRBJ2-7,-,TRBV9,TGTGCCAGCAGCGTAGGGGATCGGAGTAGGACCTACGAGCAGTACTTC,CASSVGDRSRTYEQYF
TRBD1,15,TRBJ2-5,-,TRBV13,TGTGCCAGCAGTACCACAGGGGCCCCCCAAGAGACCCAGTACTTC,CASSTTGAPQETQYF
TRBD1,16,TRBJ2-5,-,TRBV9,TGTGCCAGCAGCGCTGGGGGGGACAGGGGCCCAATAGGCCAGTACTTC,CASSAGGDRGPIGQYF
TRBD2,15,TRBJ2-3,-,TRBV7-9,TGTGCCAGCAGCTTAGTGACTAGCGGGATGGATACGCAGTATTTT,CASSLVTSGMDTQYF
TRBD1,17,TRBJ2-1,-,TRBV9,TGTGCCAGCAGCGTAAGTGGGACAGGGACTACCTTGGATGAGCAGTTCTTC,CASSVSGTGTTLDEQFF
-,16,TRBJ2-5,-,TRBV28,TGTGCCAGCAGGATAAGACAGGCGGGGCAACAAGAGACCCAGTACTTC,CASRIRQAGQQETQYF
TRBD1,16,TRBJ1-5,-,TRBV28,TGTGCCAGCACCCATCCGGGACAGGGAAGCAATCAGCCCCAGCATTTT,CASTHPGQGSNQPQHF
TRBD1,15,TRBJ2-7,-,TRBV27,TGTGCCAGCAGTCAAGACAGGGAAAGCTCCTACGAGCAGTACTTC,CASSQDRESSYEQYF
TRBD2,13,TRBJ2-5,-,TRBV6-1,TGTGCCACCACAGCGGGAGGGCGTGAGACCCAGTACTTC,CATTAGGRETQYF
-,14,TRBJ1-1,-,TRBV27,TGTGCCAGCAGTTTGGATTTGGGAGGCACTGAAGCTTTCTTT,CASSLDLGGTEAFF